The clone carrying this T cell receptor (beta chain) came up many times. Antigen: not known. The data are from a study of T-cell reconstitution after alpha-beta-depleted transplantation in children. Findings and limits, study-wide: Elevated TCRbeta diversity at day 60 was traced, in some patients, to surviving recipient T cells and thymic progenitors.

The germline V gene encodes CDR1 MNHNS and CDR2 SASEGT. The length of the CDR3 is 13 residues. The ends were cut back, 7 bases at V and 0 bases at J, with 9 bases in the middle. Library preparation (for TCRbeta) was performed with unique molecular identifiers. TCRdb re-called the PCR reads through MiXCR, storing one row per CDR3 protein. The sample consists of over 400,000 distinct CDR3 sequences, about 40% of them appearing once. This rearrangement joins TRBV6-1 to TRBJ1-1, with TRBD1 as a possible D gene (5 bases). Sample: PBMCs, taken before TCRalphabeta/CD19-depleted stem cell transplant. The TCR originated in a girl aged 2 to 9 with aplastic anemia, due to receive a stem cell transplant. The CDR3 bases are TGTGCCAGCACCCGAGGGGTGAACACTGAAGCTTTCTTT. Its translation is CASTRGVNTEAFF.